This T cell receptor (beta chain) was retrieved from a study of human T cells and chemical hapten exposure. The time point: patch test 1, 2 weeks after DPC sensitization. The treatment here: therapeutic diphenylcyclopropenone sensitization with weekly scalp DPC. The template was total RNA from unfractionated whole blood. TCRdb used MiXCR to reprocess the RACE reads, holding one entry per CDR3 protein. The data contain approximately 82,000 distinct CDR3 sequences, roughly a tenth of them seen just once; the ten biggest clones take up roughly 2.2%. The CDR3 totals 15 residues. The V gene lost 1 base and the J gene lost 7 bases, with 17 bases spanning the gap. Germline V CDR1 and CDR2: SQVTM, ANQGSEA.

The chain employs TRBV29-1 and TRBJ1-3; possibly TRBD1 for D (5 bases). Sequencing used whole blood, obtained in connection with sensitization to the hapten diphenylcyclopropenone (DPC). The receptor was isolated from a man between 40 and 49 years old with alopecia areata. Some clones in this sample may be carry-over from other donors' samples. Here the CDR3 reads CSVEVWDQATNTIYF. In DNA, the CDR3 is TGCAGCGTTGAAGTGTGGGACCAGGCCACCAACACCATATATTTT.